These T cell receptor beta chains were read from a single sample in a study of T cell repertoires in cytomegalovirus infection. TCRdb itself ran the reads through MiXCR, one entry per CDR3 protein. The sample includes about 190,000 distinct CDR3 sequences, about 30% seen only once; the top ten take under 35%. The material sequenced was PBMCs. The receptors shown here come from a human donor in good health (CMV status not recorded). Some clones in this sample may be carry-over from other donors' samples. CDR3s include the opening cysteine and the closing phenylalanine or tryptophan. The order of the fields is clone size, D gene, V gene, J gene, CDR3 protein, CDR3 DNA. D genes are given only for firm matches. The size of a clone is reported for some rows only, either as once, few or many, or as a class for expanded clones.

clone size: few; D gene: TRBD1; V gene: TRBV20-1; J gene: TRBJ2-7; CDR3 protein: CSAPRGQGNEQYF; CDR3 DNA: TGCAGTGCCCCCCGAGGACAGGGAAACGAGCAGTACTTC
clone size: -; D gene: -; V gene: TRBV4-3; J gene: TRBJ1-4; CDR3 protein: CASSRQLSTNEKLFF; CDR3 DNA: TGCGCCAGCAGCCGTCAGCTCTCAACTAATGAAAAACTGTTTTTT
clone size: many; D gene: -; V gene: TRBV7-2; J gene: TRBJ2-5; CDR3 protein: CASSGGRKTQYF; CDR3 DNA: TGTGCCAGCAGCGGGGGTCGGAAGACCCAGTACTTC
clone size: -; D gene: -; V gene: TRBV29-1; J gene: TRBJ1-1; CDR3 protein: CSGGQLMNTEAFF; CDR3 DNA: TGCAGCGGTGGACAGCTCATGAACACTGAAGCTTTCTTT
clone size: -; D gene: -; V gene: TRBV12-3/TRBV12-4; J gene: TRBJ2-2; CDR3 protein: CASTQGASGVLTGELFF; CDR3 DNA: TGTGCCAGCACCCAGGGGGCTAGCGGGGTTTTAACCGGGGAGCTGTTTTTT
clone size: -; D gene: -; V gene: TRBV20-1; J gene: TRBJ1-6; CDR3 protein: CSAREQGGSYNSPLHF; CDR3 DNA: TGCAGTGCTAGAGAACAGGGAGGCTCCTATAATTCACCCCTCCACTTT
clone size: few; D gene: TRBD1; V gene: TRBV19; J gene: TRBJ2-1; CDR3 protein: CASSMTGSYYNEQFF; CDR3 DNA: TGTGCCAGTAGTATGACAGGGTCGTACTACAATGAGCAGTTCTTC
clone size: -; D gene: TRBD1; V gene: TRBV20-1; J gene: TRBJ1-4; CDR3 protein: CSAGDRRGGDTVF; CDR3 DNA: TGCAGTGCTGGGGACAGGAGGGGGGGGGATACTGTTTTT
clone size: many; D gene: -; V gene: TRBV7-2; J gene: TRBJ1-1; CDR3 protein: CASSLVGNPEAFF; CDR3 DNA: TGTGCCAGCAGCTTAGTGGGGAATCCTGAAGCTTTCTTT
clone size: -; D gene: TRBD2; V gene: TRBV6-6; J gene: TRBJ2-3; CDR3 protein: CASSYGTSGDLTDTQYF; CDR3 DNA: TGTGCCAGCAGTTACGGGACTAGCGGGGACCTCACAGATACGCAGTATTTT
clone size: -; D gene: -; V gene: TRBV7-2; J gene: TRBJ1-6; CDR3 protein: CASSSEGSSPLHF; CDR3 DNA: TGTGCCAGCAGTTCTGAGGGGAGTTCACCCCTCCACTTT
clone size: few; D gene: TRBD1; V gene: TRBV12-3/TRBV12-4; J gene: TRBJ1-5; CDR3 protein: CASTLSGGQPQHF; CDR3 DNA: TGTGCCAGCACCCTTTCAGGGGGCCAGCCCCAGCATTTT
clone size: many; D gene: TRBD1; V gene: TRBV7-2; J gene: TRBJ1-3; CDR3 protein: CASSWTGGGDTIYF; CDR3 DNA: TGTGCCAGCAGCTGGACAGGGGGCGGGGACACCATATATTTT
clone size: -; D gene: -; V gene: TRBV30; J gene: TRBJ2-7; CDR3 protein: CAWSVRQSSYEQYF; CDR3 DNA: TGTGCCTGGAGTGTCAGGCAGAGCTCCTACGAGCAGTACTTC
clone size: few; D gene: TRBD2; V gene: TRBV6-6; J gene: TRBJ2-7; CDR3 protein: CASTPSGEFHEQYF; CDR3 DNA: TGTGCCAGCACCCCTAGCGGGGAGTTCCACGAGCAGTACTTC
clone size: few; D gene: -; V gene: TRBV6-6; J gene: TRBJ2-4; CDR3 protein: CASKEGGIAKNIQYF; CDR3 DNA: TGTGCCAGCAAAGAGGGCGGGATAGCCAAAAACATTCAGTACTTC
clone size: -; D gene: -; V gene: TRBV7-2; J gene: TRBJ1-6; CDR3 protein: CASRPPQGRHSPLHF; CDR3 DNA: TGTGCCAGCAGACCCCCGCAGGGGCGACATTCACCCCTCCACTTT
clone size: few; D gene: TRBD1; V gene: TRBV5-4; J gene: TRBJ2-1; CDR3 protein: CASSLGVGTANEQFF; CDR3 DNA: TGTGCCAGCAGCCTGGGGGTAGGGACAGCCAATGAGCAGTTCTTC
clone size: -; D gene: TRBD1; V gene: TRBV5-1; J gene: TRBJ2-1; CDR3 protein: CASSKDRDYNEQFF; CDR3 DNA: TGCGCCAGCAGCAAGGACAGGGACTACAATGAGCAGTTCTTC
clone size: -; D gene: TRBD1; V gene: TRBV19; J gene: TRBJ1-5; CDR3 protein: CASSPRTGVGQPQHF; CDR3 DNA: TGTGCCAGTAGTCCTAGGACAGGGGTTGGTCAGCCCCAGCATTTT
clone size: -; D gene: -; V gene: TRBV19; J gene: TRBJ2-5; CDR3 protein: CASSIGAAREETQYF; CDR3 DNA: TGTGCCAGTAGTATTGGGGCCGCCAGGGAAGAGACCCAGTACTTC
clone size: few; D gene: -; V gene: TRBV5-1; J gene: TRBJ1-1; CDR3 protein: CASSPVSVNTEAFF; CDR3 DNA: TGCGCCAGCAGCCCGGTTTCAGTGAACACTGAAGCTTTCTTT
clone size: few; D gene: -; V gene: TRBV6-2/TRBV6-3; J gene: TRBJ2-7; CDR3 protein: CARTGAIFLLDEQYF; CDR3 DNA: TGTGCCAGAACTGGAGCTATCTTCCTCCTAGACGAGCAGTACTTC
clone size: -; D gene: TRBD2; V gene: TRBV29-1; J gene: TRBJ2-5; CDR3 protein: CSGGGRAGEETQYF; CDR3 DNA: TGCAGCGGTGGTGGCAGGGCGGGGGAAGAGACCCAGTACTTC
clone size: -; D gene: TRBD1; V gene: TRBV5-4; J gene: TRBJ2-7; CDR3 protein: CASSLASGTGFYEQYF; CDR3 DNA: TGTGCCAGCAGCTTGGCCTCCGGGACAGGTTTCTACGAGCAGTACTTC
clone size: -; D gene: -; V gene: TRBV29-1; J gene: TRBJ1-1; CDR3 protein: CSGRSDTEAFF; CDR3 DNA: TGCAGCGGCCGGAGCGACACTGAAGCTTTCTTT
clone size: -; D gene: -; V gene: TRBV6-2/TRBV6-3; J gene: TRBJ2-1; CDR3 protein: CASSYSEGRGYNEQFF; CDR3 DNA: TGTGCCAGCAGTTACTCGGAGGGAAGGGGCTACAATGAGCAGTTCTTC
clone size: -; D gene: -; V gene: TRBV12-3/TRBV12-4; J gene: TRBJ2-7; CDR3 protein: CASSYGGPIESYEQYF; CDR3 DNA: TGTGCCAGCAGTTATGGGGGCCCAATAGAATCCTACGAGCAGTACTTC
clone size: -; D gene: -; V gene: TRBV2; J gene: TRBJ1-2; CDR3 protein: CASRVEGQGIYGYTF; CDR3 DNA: TGTGCCAGCAGGGTCGAAGGCCAGGGGATCTATGGCTACACCTTC
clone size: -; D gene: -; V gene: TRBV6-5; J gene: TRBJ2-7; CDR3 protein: CASRQGRHEQYF; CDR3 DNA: TGTGCCAGCAGACAGGGGAGGCACGAGCAGTACTTC
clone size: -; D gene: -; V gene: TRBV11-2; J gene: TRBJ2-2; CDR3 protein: CASSLGDWGTGELFF; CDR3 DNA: TGTGCCAGCAGCTTAGGAGATTGGGGCACCGGGGAGCTGTTTTTT
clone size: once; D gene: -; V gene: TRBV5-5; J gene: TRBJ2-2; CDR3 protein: CASSLSPGNTGELFF; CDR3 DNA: TGTGCCAGCAGCTTGTCCCCGGGGAACACCGGGGAGCTGTTTTTT
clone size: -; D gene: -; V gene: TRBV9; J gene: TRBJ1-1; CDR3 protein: CASSVNRFTEAFF; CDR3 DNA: TGTGCCAGCAGCGTTAACAGGTTCACTGAAGCTTTCTTT
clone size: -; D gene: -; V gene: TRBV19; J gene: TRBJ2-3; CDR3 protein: CASSISRGSLRSTDTQYF; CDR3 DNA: TGTGCCAGTAGTATCAGCCGGGGGAGCCTCAGATCCACAGATACGCAGTATTTT
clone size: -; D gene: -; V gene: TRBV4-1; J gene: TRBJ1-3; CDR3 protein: CASSQDPGNGDTIYF; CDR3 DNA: TGCGCCAGCAGCCAAGATCCGGGGAACGGTGACACCATATATTTT
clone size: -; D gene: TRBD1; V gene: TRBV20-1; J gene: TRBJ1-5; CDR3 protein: CSAPGGTGYQPQHF; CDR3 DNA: TGCAGTGCTCCCGGCGGGACAGGGTATCAGCCCCAGCATTTT
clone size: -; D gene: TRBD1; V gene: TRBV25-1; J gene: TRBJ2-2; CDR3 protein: CASSDDRDNTGELFF; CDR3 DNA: TGTGCCAGCAGTGACGACAGGGACAACACCGGGGAGCTGTTTTTT
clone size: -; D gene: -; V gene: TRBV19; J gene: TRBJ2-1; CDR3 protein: CASSRREGAVDEQFF; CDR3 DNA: TGTGCCAGTAGTAGGAGGGAGGGGGCGGTGGATGAGCAGTTCTTC
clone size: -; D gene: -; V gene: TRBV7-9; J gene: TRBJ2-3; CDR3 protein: CASSPSGATQYF; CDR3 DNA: TGTGCCAGCAGCCCATCCGGAGCAACTCAGTATTTT
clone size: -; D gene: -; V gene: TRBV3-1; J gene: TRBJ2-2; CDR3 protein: CASSQTGTLNTGELFF; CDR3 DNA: TGTGCCAGCAGCCAGACCGGGACTCTGAACACCGGGGAGCTGTTTTTT
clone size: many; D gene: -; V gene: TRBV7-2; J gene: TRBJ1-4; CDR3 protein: CASSLVFNRVGEKLFF; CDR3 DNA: TGTGCCAGCAGCTTAGTCTTTAATCGGGTGGGGGAAAAACTGTTTTTT
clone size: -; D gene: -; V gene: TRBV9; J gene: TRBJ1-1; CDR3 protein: CASSARGGETFF; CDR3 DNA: TGTGCCAGCAGCGCCCGGGGGGGGGAAACTTTCTTT
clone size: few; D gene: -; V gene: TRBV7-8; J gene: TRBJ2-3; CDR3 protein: CASSVIRTDTQYF; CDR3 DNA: TGTGCCAGCAGTGTAATACGCACAGATACGCAGTATTTT
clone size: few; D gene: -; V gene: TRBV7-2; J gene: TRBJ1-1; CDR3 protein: CASSPSWDTEAFF; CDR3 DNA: TGTGCCAGCAGCCCCTCGTGGGACACTGAAGCTTTCTTT
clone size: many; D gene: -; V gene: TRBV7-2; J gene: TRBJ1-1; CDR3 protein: CASSLVEALNTEAFF; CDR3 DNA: TGTGCCAGCAGCTTAGTAGAAGCTCTGAACACTGAAGCTTTCTTT
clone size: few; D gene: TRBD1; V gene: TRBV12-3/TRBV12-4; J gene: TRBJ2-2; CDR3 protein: CASSTTGVPGELFF; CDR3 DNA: TGTGCCAGCAGTACCACAGGGGTCCCCGGGGAGCTGTTTTTT
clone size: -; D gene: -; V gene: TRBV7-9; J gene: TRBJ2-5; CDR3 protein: CASTSGAEQETQYF; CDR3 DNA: TGTGCCAGCACCTCCGGGGCGGAACAAGAGACCCAGTACTTC
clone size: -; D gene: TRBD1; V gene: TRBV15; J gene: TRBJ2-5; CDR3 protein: CATSRLPRTGGRETQYF; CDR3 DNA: TGTGCCACCAGCAGATTACCCAGGACAGGGGGCAGAGAGACCCAGTACTTC
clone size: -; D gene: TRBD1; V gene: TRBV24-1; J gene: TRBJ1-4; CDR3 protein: CATKGTCPGQGSTNEKLFF; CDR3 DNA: TGTGCCACCAAAGGAACCTGCCCGGGACAGGGTTCAACTAATGAAAAACTGTTTTTT
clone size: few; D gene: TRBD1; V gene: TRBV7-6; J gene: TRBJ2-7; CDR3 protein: CASSLTGGSPEQYF; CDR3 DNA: TGTGCCAGCAGCTTAACAGGGGGCTCCCCCGAGCAGTACTTC
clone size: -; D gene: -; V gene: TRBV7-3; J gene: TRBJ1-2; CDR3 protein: CASSPMGGPGAKGYTF; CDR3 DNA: TGTGCCAGCAGCCCTATGGGGGGGCCAGGGGCAAAAGGCTACACCTTC